The text below deals with one T cell receptor (beta chain). No antigen is known for it. No qualities accompany the bases; no much larger clone lies one base away. The treatment or condition label for this specimen denotes: high-dose cyclophosphamide on days +3 and +4 as single-agent GVHD prophylaxis. Patients in the PTCy group got busulfan and fludarabine conditioning, a marrow graft from a related or unrelated donor, and cyclophosphamide on days +3 and +4. PTCy-treated patients came from a prospective multi-institutional clinical trial. Mononuclear cells from peripheral blood and bone marrow were separated by Ficoll-Hypaque density centrifugation and then cryopreserved. Genomic DNA was the input for TRB sequencing, which was run either with the immunoSEQ assay at survey resolution or with the hsTCRB kit. On the study's bioinformatics: The immunoSEQ software was used for initial read processing, and the LymphoSeq R package was used for repertoire analyses. For each TRB dataset, clonality was calculated as 1 minus normalized Shannon entropy, and the Gini coefficient was computed as well. To infer phenotypes in unsorted samples, TRB sequences from sorted subsets of the recipient or donor were mapped onto the unsorted samples of the same recipient. Drawn from immuneACCESS, this table holds only the in-frame rearrangements with V and J called that TCRdb kept. Clones are partly lost; checked studies trace under half to an unresolved V gene and leave the rest unexplained. That table furnishes V, J and clone size, whereas the DNA furnished D and trimming. A total of tens of thousands of clones appear in this sample, 85% to 90% of them only once. About 12% of the sample is taken by the ten largest.

The sample originates from a study of T cells after posttransplantation cyclophosphamide (dated by TCRdb to between 2015 and 2016). At the level of the whole study: T cell repertoire reconstitution was tracked by TRB sequencing after myeloablative bone marrow transplantation in which posttransplantation cyclophosphamide was used as GVHD prophylaxis. Because TRA and TRB clonality correlated tightly in roughly 10 samples, the subsequent TCR analyses were limited to TRB only. Antigen receptor sequencing was done on samples from 35 to 45 PTCy-treated patients and from approximately 15 related bone marrow donors of those patients. Blood from all 35 or so PTCy patients who had 1-year posttransplant specimens underwent TRB sequencing. In 3 patients, up to roughly 3 additional blood samples taken between 2 and 5.2 years after transplant also underwent TRB sequencing, as did pretransplant blood from a handful of patients. Public TRB sequences were queried against a database of over 3,600 sequences associated with responses to pathogens, tumor antigens, self-antigens and alloantigens.

What the research found in general, with its limitations: Across roughly 40 patients, recipient CMV seropositivity and CMV reactivation were highly associated with TRB clonality; PTCy diversity was similar to CNI/methotrexate controls. The TRB repertoires of T cells infiltrating skin or GI tract showed only limited overlap with the TRB repertoires of T cells in blood. Donor-recipient similarity was low at 1-2 months but rose over the first year, and later blood repertoires were often dominated by donor CD8+ memory clones.

Material: PBMCs, obtained after allogeneic stem cell transplant with posttransplant cyclophosphamide. The clonotype originates from a female patient between 25 and 45 years old who received an allogeneic stem cell transplant from an unrelated donor, was CMV-positive, and had no GVHD. In patients who had a transplant, some T cells may come from the graft donor.

The nucleotide sequence reads as follows: TGCGCCAGCAGCTCTCGGACAGGACAAAACACCGGGGAGCTGTTTTTT. Translated, this is CASSSRTGQNTGELFF. The sequence joins TRBV5-1 to TRBJ2-2; TRBD1 fits 7 bases in the junction. V is cut back by 3 bases and J by 2 bases, with 7 bases in the junction unmatched. The CDR3, cysteine through phenylalanine, is 16 amino acids long. Only CDR3 DNA remains: 48 bases, in frame from the first base. CDR1 is given as SGHRS and CDR2 as YFSETQ, both from the germline V gene. Beyond the CDR3, the reference TRBV5-1 and TRBJ2-2 genes provide the residues; the full variable domain reads: KAGVTQTPRYLIKTRGQQVTLSCSPISGHRSVSWYQQTPGQGLQFLFEYFSETQRNKGNFPGRFSGRQFSNSRSEMNVSTLELGDSALYLCASSSRTGQNTGELFFGEGSRLTVL.